Listed here is a single T cell receptor (beta chain). Its antigen has not been determined. No base-level quality is on record; no much larger clone is a single base apart. The source of the sample is a study of T cells in localized non-small cell lung cancer (dated by TCRdb to 2020 to 2021). With respect to the entire study: Comparing tumors with uninvolved tumor-adjacent lungs, the study looked at the T cell repertoires of 236 patients with early-stage NSCLC. The cohort comprised roughly 230 treatment-naïve NSCLC patients with resected, localized lung tumors. Of the NSCLC patients, fewer than 150 were male and approximately 110 were female, and the mean age was roughly 61 years. What the study reported, not specific to this receptor: Because the study design was exploratory, TCR variables were selected using unadjusted p-values without false-discovery rate correction. Higher blood T cell density associated with longer overall survival, while higher adjacent-lung clonality associated with shorter survival. Because multi-region sequencing of the tumors was not done, intratumor heterogeneity could not be ruled out. Uninvolved tumor-adjacent lung showed the highest T cell clonality, higher than tumor, which suggests more focused antigenic responses in the uninvolved tumor-adjacent lung. A median of about 50 of the top 100 tumor clones turned up in the paired uninvolved adjacent lung, and roughly 28 of those clones also ranked among the top 100 of that same adjacent lung.

At diagnosis, tumor, uninvolved tumor-adjacent lung and peripheral blood were collected and then preserved as a mix of FFPE and fresh-frozen material. Trimmed from V: 7 bases; trimmed from J: 6 bases; junction bases lacking a gene match: 8. From cysteine to phenylalanine, the CDR3 is 13 amino acids long. Just CDR3 DNA is preserved here, 39 bases in frame from base 1. Looking up the germline V gene yields CDR1 MDHEN and CDR2 SYDVKM. TCR beta CDR3 regions were sequenced from DNA using the immunoSEQ Assay. The original methods were these. To compute T cell density, TCR beta template counts were normalized to usable DNA, which was estimated by amplifying housekeeping genes. Richness was estimated with the preseqR package, extrapolating to 400,000 templates for PBMC samples and 120,000 templates for tissue samples. Clonality was calculated as one minus Pielou's evenness. To identify tissue-enriched TCRs, differential abundance testing was run on productive amino-acid clonotypes with a minimum total count of 5 and an alpha of 0.1. The Jaccard Index and the Morisita Overlap Index were used to measure how much the repertoires overlapped between compartments. GLIPH grouped TCR beta CDR3s together with public tetramer-defined viral CDR3s, and a viral motif had to include at least three viral sequences and also show V-gene enrichment. TCRdb carries this immuneACCESS record with in-frame sequences only. Its versions omit some clonotypes, under half of them owing to an unresolved V gene in the studies checked, with the rest unexplained. That table gives V, J and clone size, and the DNA gave D and trimming. The sample records 2,000 to 3,000 clones, around 36% of which are singletons. In total, the top ten clones hold approximately 15% of the sample.

The input for sequencing was lung tumor tissue, taken before any cancer treatment. Recombination connected TRBV28 to TRBJ1-2, with TRBD1 identical over 7 junction bases. This clonotype was sampled from a man between 40 and 69 years old with stage II lung adenocarcinoma. The nucleotide sequence reads TGTGCCAGCATTCCACAGGGGAAGGATGGCTACACCTTC. This encodes CASIPQGKDGYTF.